This entry concerns a single TCR beta chain. Its antigen is not identified. This sample was taken from a study of CXCR3-negative and CXCR3-positive naive CD8 T cells. Study-level findings and limits: The TRBV-TRBJ usage of naive CXCR3-negative and CXCR3-positive cells was similar, but that of memory cells differed. A higher hydrophobicity marked the TRB CDR3s of CXCR3-positive naive cells versus CXCR3-negative naive cells. Fresh PBMCs were used in most assays, and CXCR3 expression partially decreased after cryopreservation.

cDNA libraries for TRB were generated by 5' RACE incorporating UMI labels. TCRdb re-called the 5' RACE reads; one entry per CDR3 protein, DNA not given. This listing includes over 150,000 distinct CDR3 sequences. Within the CD8+ T cell compartment, naive cells were CD45RO-CCR7+CD27+CD95-. The CDR3 loop spans 13 amino acids. Germline lookup yields CDR1 SGDLS and CDR2 YYNGEE. This clonotype originated in a human donor in good health. Some clones in this sample may be carry-over from other donors' samples. The V call is TRBV9, the J call TRBJ2-7; TCRdb returns TRBD1, unconfirmable since there is no DNA. The sequenced sample consisted of naive CXCR3+ CD8+ T cells from blood. The subset here: CD45RO-CCR7+CD27+CD95- naive CD8+ T cells expressing CXCR3 (TNR3+). The CDR3 region is CASSRDSPYEQYF.